These 17 T cell receptor beta chains came from one sample sequenced in a study of T-cell reconstitution after alpha-beta-depleted transplantation in children. It was with unique molecular identifiers that the TCRbeta library was prepared. TCRdb re-called the PCR reads with MiXCR, one entry per CDR3 protein. The repertoire holds fewer than 550,000 distinct CDR3 sequences, with about an eighth as singletons. Sequenced material: PBMCs, mostly from graft donor cells, taken 180 days after TCRalphabeta/CD19-depleted stem cell transplant. These TCRs come from a female patient aged 2-9 years who had a stem cell transplant for aplastic anemia, so the T cells may come from the graft donor.

This chain joins TRBV5-1 and TRBJ1-2; D gene ambiguous. CDR3 length equals 16 residues. The germline V gene has CDR1 SGHRS and CDR2 YFSETQ. Trimming cost V 0 bases and J 4 bases, with 16 bases left between them. The CDR3 sequence: CASSLGADWSPYGYTF. In nucleotides, the CDR3 is TGCGCCAGCAGCTTGGGGGCCGACTGGAGTCCCTATGGCTACACCTTC.

The chain has TRBV5-1 and TRBJ2-5, with a tentative D call TRBD2 (6 bases). The CDR3 runs to 13 residues. V lost 7 bases and J lost 5, with 15 bases in between. The germline V gene encodes CDR1 SGHRS and CDR2 YFSETQ. The CDR3 here is CASRTGGRETQYF. The CDR3 DNA sequence: TGCGCCAGCCGAACCGGGGGACGGGAGACCCAGTACTTC.

Many counts were recorded for this clonotype. This rearrangement joins TRBV20-1 to TRBJ1-2; D gene ambiguous. V was shortened by 3 bases and J by 2 bases, with 7 bases between the two germline ends. The CDR3 consists of 12 residues. Germline V gives CDR1 DFQATT, CDR2 SNEGSKA (reference sequence). The CDR3 sequence is CSARYRNYGYTF. CDR3 coding DNA: TGCAGTGCTAGGTATCGGAACTATGGCTACACCTTC.

The sample holds many counts of this clonotype. The rearrangement joins TRBV5-1 to TRBJ2-1; tentatively, D is TRBD1 (6 bases). Trimming took 4 bases from V and 5 from J, leaving 19 bases between them. The CDR3 covers 16 residues. Germline CDR1 and CDR2: SGHRS and YFSETQ. The CDR3 here is CASSVTGSSANNEQFF. The CDR3 nucleotides are TGCGCCAGCAGCGTGACAGGTTCCTCGGCGAACAATGAGCAGTTCTTC.

This clonotype was counted at least ten times. V is TRBV28 and J is TRBJ2-3, with D tentatively TRBD2 (6 bases). With 8 bases removed from V and 6 bases from J, the gap between germline ends came to 27 bases. Per the germline V gene, CDR1 is MDHEN and CDR2 is SYDVKM. The CDR3 is 17 residues long. CDR3 bases: TGTGCCAGCCCCCCGAGCCGCCCGCTCGGCGGGATTGATACGCAGTATTTT. It is translated as CASPPSRPLGGIDTQYF.

This clonotype was seen at least ten times. This rearrangement joins TRBV20-1 to TRBJ2-7; 7 positions match TRBD1. Germline V gene sequence: CDR1 DFQATT, CDR2 SNEGSKA (reference sequence). After removal of 5 bases from V and 2 bases from J, the junction contained 6 bases not matched to a gene. The length of the CDR3 is 13 residues. The CDR3 DNA reads as TGCAGTGCTTCACAGGGGACCGCCTACGAGCAGTACTTC. It specifies CSASQGTAYEQYF.

The rearrangement uses TRBV20-1 and TRBJ2-7, with 10 bases aligning to TRBD1. With 6 bases clipped from V and 4 bases from J, the junction kept 6 bases outside the gene matches. Germline values: CDR1 DFQATT, CDR2 SNEGSKA (reference sequence). The CDR3 length is 13 residues. CDR3 nucleotide sequence: TGCAGTGCCTTGACAGGGGGCACGTACGAGCAGTACGTC. Protein: CSALTGGTYEQYV.

J is TRBJ2-7 and V is TRBV15, with D maybe TRBD1 (5 bases). The V and J ends lost 0 bases and 2 bases respectively, with 11 bases between them. The CDR3 runs 15 residues. Germline V CDR1 and CDR2: LNHNV, YYDKDF (reference sequence). The CDR3 nucleotides are TGTGCCACCAGCAGAGATAAGGGGATCGCCTACGAGCAGTACTTC. Translating gives CATSRDKGIAYEQYF.

This clonotype was counted ten times or more. The chain is built from TRBV28 and TRBJ2-2; TRBD1 is a possible D gene (5 bases). Germline V gene data show CDR1 as MDHEN and CDR2 as SYDVKM. This CDR3 spans 16 amino acids. Trimming removed 1 base from V and 4 bases from J, with 13 bases in between. The chain's CDR3 is CASSLFFRASTGELFF. The CDR3 DNA reads as TGTGCCAGCAGTTTATTCTTCAGGGCTAGCACCGGGGAGCTGTTTTTT.

This clonotype occurred a few times. In DNA, the CDR3 is TGCGCCAGCAGCTTGGAGAGCGGGGTGACCGGGGAGCTGTTTTTT. Amino acid sequence: CASSLESGVTGELFF. The V and J genes are TRBV5-1 and TRBJ2-2; 7 bases map to TRBD2. The CDR3 length is 15 residues. The V segment lost 0 bases and the J segment 5 bases; nucleotides outside the gene matches: 4. The germline gives CDR1 SGHRS, CDR2 YFSETQ.

This clonotype was detected ten times or more. The chain is built from TRBV7-2 and TRBJ1-2; 7 bases agree with TRBD1. Germline V gene sequence: CDR1 SGHTA, CDR2 FQGNSA. This CDR3 comprises 13 residues. With 6 bases clipped from V and 4 bases from J, the junction kept 5 bases outside the gene matches. Written as DNA, the CDR3 is TGTGCCAGCAGGGAACCAGGGGGCTATGGCTACACCTTC. This sequence encodes CASREPGGYGYTF.

This clonotype was found a few times. The chain employs TRBV10-3 and TRBJ1-1, with unresolved D. V was clipped by 4 bases and J by 1 base, with 13 bases between them. The CDR3 sequence is 15 residues long. The germline V gene has CDR1 ENHRY and CDR2 SYGVKD. The CDR3 bases are TGTGCCATCAGTGCGTACCGCGGGGAGAACACTGAAGCTTTCTTT. Translation: CAISAYRGENTEAFF.

On this clonotype: This clone may be a read error of a much larger clone one base away. V and J are TRBV5-5 and TRBJ2-4; 7 bases fit TRBD1. CDR3 length equals 15 residues. CDR1 and CDR2 from the germline V gene are SGHKS and YYEKEE (reference sequence). In DNA, the CDR3 is TGTGCCAGCAGCCGAACCTTAGGACAGGAAAACATGCAGTACTTC. Amino acid sequence: CASSRTLGQENMQYF.

This clonotype was observed a few times. The chain is built from TRBV28 and TRBJ1-1; D not resolved. V lost 8 bases, J lost 1 base, and 14 bases lay in between. Germline CDR1 reads MDHEN; CDR2 reads SYDVKM. This CDR3 is built from 14 residues. The CDR3 DNA reads as TGTGCCAGCGGGCAGGCGCCGAAGAACACTGAAGCTTTCTTT. Translation gives CASGQAPKNTEAFF.

At least ten counts were recorded for this clonotype. The V and J genes are TRBV14 and TRBJ2-1, with D possibly matching TRBD2 (5 bases). The CDR3 sequence is 15 residues long. V was trimmed by 2 bases and J by 3 bases, leaving 11 bases between them. The germline V gene has CDR1 SGHDN and CDR2 FVKESK. In DNA, the CDR3 is TGTGCCAGCAGCCAAATTTACGGGAACTACAATGAGCAGTTCTTC. Residues: CASSQIYGNYNEQFF.

The gene calls are TRBV6-2 or TRBV6-3 and TRBJ2-5; no clear D gene. Germline V CDR1 and CDR2: MNHEY, SVGEGT. The V and J ends lost 4 bases and 5 bases respectively, with 17 bases between them. The CDR3 has 15 amino acids. The CDR3 DNA is TGTGCCAGCAGTTCCCGCTCTAGGGCCGAGGAGACCCAGTACTTC. This sequence encodes CASSSRSRAEETQYF.

There are many counts of this clonotype. This rearrangement joins TRBV29-1 to TRBJ2-7, with TRBD1 matching over 7 bases. CDR1 and CDR2 from the germline V gene are SQVTM and ANQGSEA. The CDR3 sequence is 14 residues long. J gave up 5 bases and V 5 bases, and 12 bases lay outside the gene matches. CDR3 bases: TGCAGCGTTTCCCGGGACAGAAAGGACCACGAGCAGTACTTC. It is translated as CSVSRDRKDHEQYF.